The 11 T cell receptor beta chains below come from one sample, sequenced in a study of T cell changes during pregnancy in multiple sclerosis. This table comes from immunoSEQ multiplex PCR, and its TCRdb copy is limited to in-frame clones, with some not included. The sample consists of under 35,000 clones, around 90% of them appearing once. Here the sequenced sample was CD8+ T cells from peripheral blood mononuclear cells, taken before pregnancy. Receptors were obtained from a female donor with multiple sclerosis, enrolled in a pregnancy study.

The CDR3 spells CASSGAGTGTGNSPLHF. CDR3 sequence (DNA): TGTGCCAGCAGTGGGGCCGGGACAGGGACGGGGAATTCACCCCTCCACTTT. The genes are TRBV9 and TRBJ1-6, with TRBD1 matching over 9 bases. The CDR3 covers 17 residues. The germline V gene has CDR1 SGDLS and CDR2 YYNGEE. V trimming: 5 bases; J trimming: 7 bases; junction bases outside the gene matches: 13.

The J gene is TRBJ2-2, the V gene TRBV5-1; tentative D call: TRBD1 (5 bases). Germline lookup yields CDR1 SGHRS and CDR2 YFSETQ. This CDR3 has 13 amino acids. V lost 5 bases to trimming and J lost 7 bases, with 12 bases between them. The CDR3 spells CASRQQANGELFF. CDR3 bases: TGCGCCAGCAGACAACAGGCTAACGGGGAGCTGTTTTTT.

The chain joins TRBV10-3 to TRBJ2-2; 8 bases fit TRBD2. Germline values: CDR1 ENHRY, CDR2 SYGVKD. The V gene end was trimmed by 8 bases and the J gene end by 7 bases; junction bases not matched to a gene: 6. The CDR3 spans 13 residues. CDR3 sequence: CAIPREDGGELFF. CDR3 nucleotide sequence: TGTGCCATCCCGCGGGAGGATGGCGGGGAGCTGTTTTTT.

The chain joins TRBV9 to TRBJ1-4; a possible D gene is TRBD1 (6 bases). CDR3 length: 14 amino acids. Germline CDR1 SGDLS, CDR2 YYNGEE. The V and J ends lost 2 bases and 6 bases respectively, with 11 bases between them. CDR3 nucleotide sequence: TGTGCCAGCAGCGTCCGGGACACCGATGAAAAACTGTTTTTT. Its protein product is CASSVRDTDEKLFF.

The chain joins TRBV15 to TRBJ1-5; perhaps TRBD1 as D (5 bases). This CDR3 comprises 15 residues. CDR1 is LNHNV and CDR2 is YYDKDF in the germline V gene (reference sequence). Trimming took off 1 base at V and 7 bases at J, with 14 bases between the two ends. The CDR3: CATSRGQEGIQPQHF. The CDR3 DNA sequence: TGTGCCACCAGCAGAGGCCAGGAGGGGATCCAGCCCCAGCATTTT.

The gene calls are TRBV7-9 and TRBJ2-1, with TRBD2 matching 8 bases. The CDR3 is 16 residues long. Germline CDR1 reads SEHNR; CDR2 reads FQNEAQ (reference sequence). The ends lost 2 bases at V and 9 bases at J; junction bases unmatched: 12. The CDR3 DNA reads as TGTGCCAGCAGCTTATCTGTTAGCGGGGTTTTCGGTGAGCAGTTCTTC. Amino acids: CASSLSVSGVFGEQFF.

In nucleotides, the CDR3 is TGTGCCAGCAGTTTAGCCAGGCCTAACACTGAAGCTTTCTTT. This encodes CASSLARPNTEAFF. The chain links TRBV27 to TRBJ1-1; no reliable D call. V was trimmed by 2 bases and J by 2 bases, leaving 9 bases between them. From germline, CDR1 is MNHEY and CDR2 SMNVEV (reference sequence). The CDR3 is 14 amino acids.

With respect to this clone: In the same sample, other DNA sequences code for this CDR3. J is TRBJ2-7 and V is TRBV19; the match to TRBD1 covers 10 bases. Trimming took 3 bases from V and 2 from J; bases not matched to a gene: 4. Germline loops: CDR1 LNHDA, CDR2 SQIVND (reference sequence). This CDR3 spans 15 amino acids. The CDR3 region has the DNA TGTGCCAGTAGTATTGAAGGGACAGGGGCCTACGAGCAGTACTTC. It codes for CASSIEGTGAYEQYF.

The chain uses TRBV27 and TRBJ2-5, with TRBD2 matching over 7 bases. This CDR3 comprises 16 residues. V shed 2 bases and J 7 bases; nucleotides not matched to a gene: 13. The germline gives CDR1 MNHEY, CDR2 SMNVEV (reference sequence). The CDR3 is CASSLLRSEGRGTQYF. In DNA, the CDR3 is TGTGCCAGCAGTTTACTTAGATCCGAGGGGAGGGGGACCCAGTACTTC.

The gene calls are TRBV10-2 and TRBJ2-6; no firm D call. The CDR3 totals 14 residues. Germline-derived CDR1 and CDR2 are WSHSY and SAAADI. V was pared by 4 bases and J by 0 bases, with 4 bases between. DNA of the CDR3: TGCGCCAGCAGTGTATTCTCTGGGGCCAACGTCCTGACTTTC. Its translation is CASSVFSGANVLTF.

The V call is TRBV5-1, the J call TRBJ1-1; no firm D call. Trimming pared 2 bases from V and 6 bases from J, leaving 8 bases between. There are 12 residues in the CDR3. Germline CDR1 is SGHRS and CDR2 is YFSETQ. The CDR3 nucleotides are TGCGCCAGCAGCTTTTACGGGGCTGAAGCTTTCTTT. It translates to CASSFYGAEAFF. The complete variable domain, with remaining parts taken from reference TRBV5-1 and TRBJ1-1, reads KAGVTQTPRYLIKTRGQQVTLSCSPISGHRSVSWYQQTPGQGLQFLFEYFSETQRNKGNFPGRFSGRQFSNSRSEMNVSTLELGDSALYLCASSFYGAEAFFGQGTRLTVV.